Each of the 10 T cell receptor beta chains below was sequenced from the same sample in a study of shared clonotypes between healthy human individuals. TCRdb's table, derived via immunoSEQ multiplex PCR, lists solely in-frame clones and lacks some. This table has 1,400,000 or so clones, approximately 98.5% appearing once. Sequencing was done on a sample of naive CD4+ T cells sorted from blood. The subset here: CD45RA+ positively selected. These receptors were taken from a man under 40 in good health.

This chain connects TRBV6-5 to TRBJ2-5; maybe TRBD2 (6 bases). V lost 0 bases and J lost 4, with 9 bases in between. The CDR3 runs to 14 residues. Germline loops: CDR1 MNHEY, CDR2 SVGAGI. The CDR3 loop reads CASSYSGEVETQYF. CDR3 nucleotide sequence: TGTGCCAGCAGTTACTCGGGGGAGGTAGAGACCCAGTACTTC.

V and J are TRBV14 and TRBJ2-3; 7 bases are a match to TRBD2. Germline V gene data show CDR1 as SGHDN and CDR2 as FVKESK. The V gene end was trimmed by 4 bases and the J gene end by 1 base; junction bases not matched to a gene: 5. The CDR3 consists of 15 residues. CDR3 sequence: CASSRAGVGTDTQYF. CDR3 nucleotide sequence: TGTGCCAGCAGCCGGGCGGGAGTAGGCACAGATACGCAGTATTTT. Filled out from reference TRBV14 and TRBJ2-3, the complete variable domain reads EAGVTQFPSHSVIEKGQTVTLRCDPISGHDNLYWYRRVMGKEIKFLLHFVKESKQDESGMPNNRFLAERTGGTYSTLKVQPAELEDSGVYFCASSRAGVGTDTQYFGPGTRLTVL.

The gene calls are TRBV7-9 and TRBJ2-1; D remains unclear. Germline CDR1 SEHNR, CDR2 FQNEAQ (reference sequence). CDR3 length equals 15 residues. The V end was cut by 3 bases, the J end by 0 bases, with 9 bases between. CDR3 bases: TGTGCCAGCAGCTTTATAGTAAGCTCCTACAATGAGCAGTTCTTC. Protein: CASSFIVSSYNEQFF.

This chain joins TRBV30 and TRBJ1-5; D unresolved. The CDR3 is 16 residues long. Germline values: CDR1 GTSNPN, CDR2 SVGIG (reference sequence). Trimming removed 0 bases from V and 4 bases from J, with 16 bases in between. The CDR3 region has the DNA TGTGCCTGGAGTGTAGGTGGAGGAAGGGCTAATCAGCCCCAGCATTTT. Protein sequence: CAWSVGGGRANQPQHF.

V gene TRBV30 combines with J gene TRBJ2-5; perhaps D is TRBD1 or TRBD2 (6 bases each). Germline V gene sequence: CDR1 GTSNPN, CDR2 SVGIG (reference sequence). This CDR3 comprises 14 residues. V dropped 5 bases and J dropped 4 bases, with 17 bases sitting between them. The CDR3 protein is CAWGRRGKGETQYF. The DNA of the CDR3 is TGTGCCTGGGGCCGGAGGGGGAAAGGAGAGACCCAGTACTTC.

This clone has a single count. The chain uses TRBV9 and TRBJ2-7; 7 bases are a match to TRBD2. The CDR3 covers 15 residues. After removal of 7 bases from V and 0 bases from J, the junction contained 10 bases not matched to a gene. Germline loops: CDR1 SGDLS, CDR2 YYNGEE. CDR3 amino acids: CASSGGSSSSYEQYF. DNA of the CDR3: TGTGCCAGCTCTGGCGGGAGCTCCAGCTCCTACGAGCAGTACTTC.

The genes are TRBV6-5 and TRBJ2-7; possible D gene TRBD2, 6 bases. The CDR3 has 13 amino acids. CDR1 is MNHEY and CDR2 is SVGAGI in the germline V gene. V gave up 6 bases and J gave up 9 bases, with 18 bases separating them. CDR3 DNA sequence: TGTGCCAGCAGAAACCGGGACTCCCCGGGGCAGTACTTC. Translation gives CASRNRDSPGQYF.

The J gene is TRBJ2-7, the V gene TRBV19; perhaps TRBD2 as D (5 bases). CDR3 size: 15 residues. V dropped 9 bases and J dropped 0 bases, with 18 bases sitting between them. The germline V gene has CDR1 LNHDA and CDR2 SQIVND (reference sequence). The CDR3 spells CASQVGAASSYEQYF. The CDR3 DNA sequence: TGTGCCAGCCAAGTGGGAGCGGCATCCTCCTACGAGCAGTACTTC.

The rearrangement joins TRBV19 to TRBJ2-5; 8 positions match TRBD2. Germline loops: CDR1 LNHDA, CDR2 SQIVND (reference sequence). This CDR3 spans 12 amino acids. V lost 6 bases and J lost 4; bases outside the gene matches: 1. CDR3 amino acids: CASRGLVETQYF. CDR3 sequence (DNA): TGTGCCAGTAGGGGACTAGTAGAGACCCAGTACTTC.

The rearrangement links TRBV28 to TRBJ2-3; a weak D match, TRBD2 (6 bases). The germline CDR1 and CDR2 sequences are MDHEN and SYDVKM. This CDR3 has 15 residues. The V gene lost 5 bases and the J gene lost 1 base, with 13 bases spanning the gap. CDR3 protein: CASSNRDLGTDTQYF. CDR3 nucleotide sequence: TGTGCCAGCAGTAACCGGGACTTGGGCACAGATACGCAGTATTTT.